What follows are 18 T cell receptor beta chains derived from one specimen sequenced in a study of CD8 T cells in ankylosing spondylitis. TCRdb fed the 5' RACE reads into MiXCR, producing one record per CDR3 protein. Of around 230,000 distinct CDR3 sequences listed, around 8% are singletons. The specimen sequenced was blood, either unsorted or a sorted T cell fraction (not recorded which). The receptors stem from a female donor with ankylosing spondylitis or in good health (not recorded which).

About this clonotype itself: This may come from a read error, since a much larger clone is one base off. V and J are TRBV14 and TRBJ2-7; D is ambiguous. CDR1 and CDR2 (germline): SGHDN, FVKESK. The CDR3 covers 14 residues. The CDR3 region is CTSSQHESLYEQYF. The CDR3 DNA is TGTACCAGCAGCCAGCATGAGAGTTTGTACGAGCAGTACTTC.

Ten or more counts support this clonotype. This sequence joins TRBV5-1 and TRBJ2-5, with D unresolved. Trimming removed 4 bases at V and 1 base at J, with 17 bases between. This CDR3 is built from 16 residues. The V gene's germline CDR1 is SGHRS and CDR2 YFSETQ. CDR3 bases: TGCGCCAGCAGCCAATCGTCTGGGTACCGCCAAGAGACCCAGTACTTC. This gives the protein CASSQSSGYRQETQYF.

This clonotype was seen repeatedly, ten times or more. The chain combines TRBV7-9 with TRBJ2-5, with TRBD2 matching over 7 bases. The germline CDR1 and CDR2 sequences are SEHNR and FQNEAQ (reference sequence). This CDR3 region has 15 residues. The V segment lost 5 bases and the J segment 2 bases; nucleotides outside the gene matches: 8. Here the CDR3 reads CASSPGGGPQETQYF. CDR3 in DNA: TGTGCCAGCAGCCCCGGGGGAGGGCCACAAGAGACCCAGTACTTC.

This clonotype was picked up a small number of times. This chain uses TRBV5-1 with TRBJ2-3; 8 bases match TRBD2. CDR3 length: 15 residues. Germline trimming cut 4 bases from V and 3 bases from J; bases unmatched to any gene: 7. CDR1 is SGHRS, CDR2 YFSETQ, per germline. In DNA form, the CDR3 reads TGCGCCAGCAGCGGCGGGAGGCAAGGAACAGATACGCAGTATTTT. Its protein product is CASSGGRQGTDTQYF.

Concerning this clonotype itself: An end of the junction does not agree with germline; a read error may underlie this. V usage is TRBV3-1 and J usage is TRBJ2-1, with 9 positions matching TRBD2. CDR1 LGHDT and CDR2 YNNKEL come from the germline V gene (reference sequence). The CDR3 has 15 amino acids. The CDR3 loop is CASNQGSGRDNEQFF. The CDR3 DNA sequence: TGTGCCAGCAACCAAGGTAGCGGGAGAGATAATGAGCAGTTCTTC.

This clonotype was seen ten or more times. The V call is TRBV5-1, the J call TRBJ2-7; D is undetermined. This CDR3 region has 14 residues. The V end was cut by 0 bases, the J end by 6 bases, with 13 bases between. Germline V gives CDR1 SGHRS, CDR2 YFSETQ. CDR3 nucleotides: TGCGCCAGCAGCTTGGCTGACCCTTGGGCCGAGCAGTACTTC. This sequence encodes CASSLADPWAEQYF. Complete variable domain (other parts from reference TRBV5-1 and TRBJ2-7): KAGVTQTPRYLIKTRGQQVTLSCSPISGHRSVSWYQQTPGQGLQFLFEYFSETQRNKGNFPGRFSGRQFSNSRSEMNVSTLELGDSALYLCASSLADPWAEQYFGPGTRLTVT.

This clonotype has at least ten counts. The chain carries TRBV4-3 and TRBJ2-2; weak D call: TRBD2 (5 bases). CDR3 length equals 16 residues. Germline V gene sequence: CDR1 LGHNA, CDR2 YSLEER. Trimming removed 1 base at V and 0 bases at J, with 9 bases between. The CDR3 sequence: CASSQGRASNTGELFF. The CDR3 DNA follows: TGCGCCAGCAGCCAAGGGCGGGCTTCGAACACCGGGGAGCTGTTTTTT.

This clonotype came up a few times. The gene calls are TRBV7-9 and TRBJ1-5; no firm D call. The V gene lost 4 bases and the J gene lost 3 bases, with 4 bases spanning the gap. The CDR3 is 12 amino acids. Germline-derived CDR1 and CDR2 are SEHNR and FQNEAQ (reference sequence). CDR3 bases: TGTGCCAGCAGCTCTTTCAATCAGCCCCAGCATTTT. Protein: CASSSFNQPQHF.

This clonotype was counted at least ten times. The gene calls are TRBV20-1 and TRBJ1-1; the D is unclear. With 3 bases removed from V and 6 bases from J, the gap between germline ends came to 14 bases. The CDR3 totals 13 residues. In germline, CDR1 is DFQATT, CDR2 SNEGSKA (reference sequence). For the CDR3, the DNA is TGCAGTGCTAGGGCCGGTAGAGGCCCTGAAGCTTTCTTT. It specifies CSARAGRGPEAFF.

This chain uses TRBV11-2 with TRBJ2-3; 15 bases align to TRBD2. The germline CDR1 and CDR2 sequences are SGHAT and FQNNGV. Germline trimming cut 5 bases from V and 6 bases from J; bases unmatched to any gene: 6. The CDR3 is 16 amino acids. CDR3 DNA sequence: TGTGCCAGCAGCACTACCGGGACTAGCGGGAGGGATACGCAGTATTTT. Its protein product is CASSTTGTSGRDTQYF.

This clonotype has ten or more counts. The chain links TRBV25-1 to TRBJ1-1, with TRBD1 as a possible D gene (5 bases). CDR1 and CDR2 (germline): MGHDK, SYGVNS. The V gene lost 7 bases and the J gene lost 4 bases, with 16 bases spanning the gap. The CDR3 extends over 14 amino acids. For the CDR3, the DNA is TGTGCCAGCACCGGTTGGGGGGGAACCACTGAAGCTTTCTTT. Translated, it gives CASTGWGGTTEAFF.

Many counts were recorded for this clonotype. Compared with germline, one end of the junction differs, possibly owing to a read error. The rearrangement uses TRBV5-8 and TRBJ1-2; D unclear. The CDR3 consists of 9 residues. Germline CDR1 is SGHTS and CDR2 is YDEGEE. CDR3 sequence: CASSPLSGF. In DNA, the CDR3 is TGTGCCAGCAGTCCACTTTCTGGCTTC. Full variable domain (remainder filled in from reference TRBV5-8 and TRBJ1-2): EAGVTQSPTHLIKTRGQQATLRCSPISGHTSVYWYQQALGLGLQFLLWYDEGEERNRGNFPPRFSGRQFPNYSSELNVNALELEDSALYLCASSPLSGFGSGTRLTVV.

This clonotype has at least ten counts. This rearrangement joins TRBV6-5 to TRBJ1-1; D is unresolved. The V and J ends lost 0 bases and 0 bases respectively, with 11 bases between them. This CDR3 contains 16 residues. CDR1 is MNHEY, CDR2 SVGAGI, per germline. The CDR3 region has the DNA TGTGCCAGCAGTTACTCGAAAGGACGGCTGAACACTGAAGCTTTCTTT. Its translation is CASSYSKGRLNTEAFF.

Comments on this clonotype: A much larger clone sits a single nucleotide away, making a read error possible. The chain has TRBV7-9 and TRBJ2-3; D may correspond to TRBD1 or TRBD2 (5 bases each). Germline V gene data show CDR1 as SEHNR and CDR2 as FQNEAQ (reference sequence). The CDR3 totals 15 residues. The CDR3 loop is CAGSRDGTSTDTQYF. The CDR3 coding sequence is TGTGCCGGCAGCCGGGACGGGACCAGCACAGATACGCAGTATTTT. Variable domain in full (rest from reference TRBV7-9 and TRBJ2-3): DTGVSQNPRHKITKRGQNVTFRCDPISEHNRLYWYRQTLGQGPEFLTYFQNEAQLEKSRLLSDRFSAERPKGSFSTLEIQRTEQGDSAMYLCAGSRDGTSTDTQYFGPGTRLTVL.

This clonotype was seen many times. This sequence joins TRBV20-1 and TRBJ2-1, with 12 bases lining up with TRBD2. Germline V gene sequence: CDR1 DFQATT, CDR2 SNEGSKA (reference sequence). This CDR3 contains 15 residues. The CDR3 region has the DNA TGCACCCAAAACGGACTAGCGGGATCCTACAATGAGCAGTTCTTC. It codes for CTQNGLAGSYNEQFF.

This clonotype was observed at least ten times. The chain joins TRBV7-2 to TRBJ2-1, with D perhaps matching TRBD2 (5 bases). Germline V gene lookup returns CDR1 SGHTA and CDR2 FQGNSA. The CDR3 runs to 11 residues. Trimming pared 5 bases from V and 8 bases from J, leaving 7 bases between. The CDR3 sequence: CASSRGDEQFF. The CDR3 region has the DNA TGTGCCAGCAGCCGGGGTGATGAGCAGTTCTTC.

This clonotype was counted ten times or more. The chain couples TRBV15 to TRBJ2-7; D not resolved. Germline V gives CDR1 LNHNV, CDR2 YYDKDF (reference sequence). V lost 0 bases and J lost 4, with 13 bases in between. The CDR3 covers 15 residues. In nucleotides, the CDR3 is TGTGCCACCAGCAGAGATGGGCCAGGTCCGTACGAGCAGTACTTC. Translating gives CATSRDGPGPYEQYF.

This clonotype was counted ten times or more. The chain couples TRBV7-8 to TRBJ2-2; a possible D gene is TRBD2 (6 bases). This CDR3 has 19 residues. Looked up from germline, CDR1 is SGHVS and CDR2 is FQNEAQ. The V end was cut by 5 bases, the J end by 3 bases, with 25 bases between. In DNA form, the CDR3 reads TGTGCCAGCAGCCCTAACCTTCGCCGACTAGACTTTTACACCGGGGAGCTGTTTTTT. Amino acid sequence: CASSPNLRRLDFYTGELFF.